This T cell receptor (beta chain) was observed in a study of blood T cell repertoires in COVID-19. This clone was detected only a few times. TCRdb's copy holds only in-frame clones and misses some; the assay was immunoSEQ multiplex PCR. The sample consists of about 22,000 clones, roughly 91% of them appearing once. V gave up 0 bases and J gave up 1 base; unmatched junction bases: 3. This CDR3 region has 16 residues. Germline V gene data show CDR1 as SGHRS and CDR2 as YFSETQ. The V call is TRBV5-1, the J call TRBJ2-2, with 7 bases matching TRBD1. Material for sequencing was peripheral blood. The clonotype was recovered from an older man with COVID-19, enrolled during active disease. The chain's CDR3 is CASSLGGTVNTGELFF. The CDR3 coding sequence is TGCGCCAGCAGCTTGGGGGGGACAGTGAACACCGGGGAGCTGTTTTTT.